Presented here are 5 T cell receptor beta chains from one specimen sequenced in a study of identical twins. TCRdb reprocessed the 5' RACE reads via MiXCR and lists one record per CDR3 protein. The sample lists about 700,000 distinct CDR3 sequences, roughly 6% occurring once. Sequencing was carried out using naive T cells sorted from blood. The origin of the receptors is a man between 18 and 29 years old in good health.

J is TRBJ2-5 and V is TRBV10-3; no firm D call. The V end was cut by 4 bases, the J end by 2 bases, with 11 bases between. CDR1 is ENHRY and CDR2 is SYGVKD in the germline V gene. This CDR3 is 14 amino acids long. CDR3: CAISVAVRQETQYF. DNA for the CDR3: TGTGCCATCAGTGTGGCAGTAAGACAAGAGACCCAGTACTTC.

This clonotype was recorded many times. This chain connects TRBV24-1 to TRBJ2-1, with TRBD2 matching over 10 bases. From germline, CDR1 is KGHDR and CDR2 SFDVKD. This CDR3 region has 16 residues. V lost 0 bases and J lost 6; bases outside the gene matches: 4. Here the CDR3 DNA reads TGTGCCACCAGTGATTTGTCGGCTAGCGGGAGCAATGAGCAGTTCTTC. Its translation is CATSDLSASGSNEQFF.

The V call is TRBV25-1, the J call TRBJ2-4; 7 nucleotides line up with TRBD2. Trimming took 3 bases from V and 0 from J; bases not matched to a gene: 5. This CDR3 is built from 16 residues. Germline loops: CDR1 MGHDK, CDR2 SYGVNS. Here the CDR3 reads CASSETSPLAKNIQYF. The CDR3, as DNA: TGTGCCAGCAGTGAGACTAGCCCACTAGCCAAAAACATTCAGTACTTC.

This clonotype was observed many times. The genes are TRBV4-3 and TRBJ2-7, with D perhaps matching TRBD2 (5 bases). In germline, CDR1 is LGHNA, CDR2 YSLEER. This CDR3 is built from 13 residues. V lost 8 bases to trimming and J lost 5 bases, with 16 bases between them. Written as DNA, the CDR3 is TGCGCCAGCGCCCTTCAAACGGAGGACGAGCAGTACTTC. This gives the protein CASALQTEDEQYF.

This clonotype was seen at least ten times. This chain joins TRBV12-3 or TRBV12-4 and TRBJ2-7, with a weak D call TRBD1 (6 bases). V gave up 6 bases and J gave up 0 bases, with 12 bases separating them. The CDR3 is 14 residues long. CDR3 residues: CASSLGQHSYEQYF. CDR3 DNA: TGTGCCAGCAGCCTGGGACAACACTCCTACGAGCAGTACTTC.